The clone carrying this T cell receptor (beta chain) was counted only a few times. Its antigen remains unknown. TCRdb ran MiXCR on the 5' RACE reads and lists one entry per CDR3 protein. The repertoire holds roughly 500,000 distinct CDR3 sequences, with over 15% as singletons. CDR3 length equals 15 residues. Germline values: CDR1 DFQATT, CDR2 SNEGSKA (reference sequence). The ends lost 6 bases at V and 5 bases at J; junction bases unmatched: 12. The data were taken from a study of T cells after yellow fever vaccination. Study results and limitations: Most clones from primary vaccination were detected again post-booster (roughly 96% CD4, 88% CD8). Among all clonotypes, a small share was observed in both CD4 and CD8 compartments.

The specimen comprised PBMCs, sampled 15 days after the yellow fever booster vaccination. The TCR comes from a man aged 30 to 45 who received the YFV17D yellow fever vaccine. The rearrangement uses TRBV20-1 and TRBJ2-3; 9 bases agree with TRBD2. The CDR3 sequence: CSASLSGSGGDTQYF. The CDR3 DNA follows: TGCAGTGCCTCTCTTAGCGGGAGCGGGGGAGATACGCAGTATTTT.